The next 15 T cell receptor beta chains were all read from a single sample in a study of blood T cell repertoires in COVID-19. Sequencing was performed with immunoSEQ multiplex PCR; in TCRdb, only in-frame clones are kept and a portion is missing. The data contain about 110,000 clones, 84% of them singletons. Sequenced material: peripheral blood. The receptors were sampled from a woman aged 45 to 65 with acute or convalescent COVID-19.

The rearrangement joins TRBV2 to TRBJ2-7, with TRBD2 matching 7 bases. CDR3 size: 14 residues. Trimming at V came to 6 bases and at J to 3 bases, leaving 8 bases not matched to a gene. Germline V lookup: CDR1 SNHLY, CDR2 FYNNEI. This chain's CDR3 is CASRASGANYEQYF. The CDR3 nucleotides are TGTGCCAGCAGAGCCAGCGGGGCTAACTACGAGCAGTACTTC.

This clone was seen a handful of times. J is TRBJ1-2 and V is TRBV30; 8 bases are a match to TRBD1. Germline V gives CDR1 GTSNPN, CDR2 SVGIG (reference sequence). The V gene end was trimmed by 5 bases and the J gene end by 7 bases; junction bases not matched to a gene: 9. The CDR3 contains 13 residues. The CDR3 coding sequence is TGTGCCTGGTTGGTTCAGGGGGCGCGTGGCTACACCTTC. This codes for CAWLVQGARGYTF. The full variable domain, its missing parts supplied by reference TRBV30 and TRBJ1-2, is SQTIHQWPATLVQPVGSPLSLECTVEGTSNPNLYWYRQAAGRGLQLLFYSVGIGQISSEVPQNLSASRPQDRQFILSSKKLLLSDSGFYLCAWLVQGARGYTFGSGTRLTVV.

The V gene is TRBV6-5, the J gene TRBJ1-1; D uncertain. The germline V and J ends were trimmed by 0 bases and 2 bases, with 13 bases remaining between them. The CDR3 contains 16 residues. In germline, CDR1 is MNHEY, CDR2 SVGAGI. DNA for the CDR3: TGTGCCAGCAGTTACTCTACCAATGGGCCTAACACTGAAGCTTTCTTT. Translated, it gives CASSYSTNGPNTEAFF.

The rearrangement uses TRBV9 and TRBJ2-3, with 7 bases matching TRBD1. Germline CDR1 and CDR2: SGDLS and YYNGEE. V trimming: 0 bases; J trimming: 1 base; junction bases outside the gene matches: 2. This CDR3 is built from 15 residues. The CDR3 region is CASSVVGGRTDTQYF. The CDR3 nucleotides read TGTGCCAGCAGCGTAGTAGGGGGCCGCACAGATACGCAGTATTTT.

This clone has just one count. V and J are TRBV2 and TRBJ1-5, with TRBD1 as a possible D gene (6 bases). Germline V gene sequence: CDR1 SNHLY, CDR2 FYNNEI. The V end was cut by 6 bases, the J end by 7 bases, with 22 bases between. The CDR3 covers 16 residues. This chain's CDR3 is CASRADQGSRGQPQHF. CDR3 bases: TGTGCCAGCAGGGCCGATCAGGGGAGTCGGGGACAGCCCCAGCATTTT.

The CDR3 DNA reads TGTGCCAGCAGCGACAGGGGTATGGCTGAAGCTTTCTTT. Amino acid sequence: CASSDRGMAEAFF. The V gene is TRBV27, the J gene TRBJ1-1, with 8 nucleotides matching TRBD1. There are 13 residues in the CDR3. CDR1 and CDR2 (germline): MNHEY, SMNVEV (reference sequence). Trimming removed 6 bases from V and 6 bases from J; junction bases left unmatched: 6.

The chain is built from TRBV19 and TRBJ1-1; D unclear. Germline CDR1 LNHDA, CDR2 SQIVND (reference sequence). This CDR3 has 14 residues. Trimming took 3 bases from V and 1 from J, leaving 9 bases between them. The CDR3 loop reads CASSMAPRNTEAFF. CDR3 DNA: TGTGCCAGTAGTATGGCCCCCCGGAACACTGAAGCTTTCTTT.

V is TRBV11-2 and J is TRBJ2-3; 11 bases fit TRBD2. Trimming took 3 bases from V and 4 from J; bases not matched to a gene: 6. The CDR3 is made up of 16 amino acids. Germline V gives CDR1 SGHAT, CDR2 FQNNGV. The CDR3 DNA reads TGTGCCAGCAGCTTCCTACTAGCGGGGGCCCCAGATACGCAGTATTTT. Protein product: CASSFLLAGAPDTQYF.

The rearrangement links TRBV10-2 to TRBJ2-3; 10 bases agree with TRBD1. Germline loops: CDR1 WSHSY, CDR2 SAAADI. This CDR3 is 13 amino acids long. With V trimmed by 10 bases and J by 3 bases, 4 bases remained unmatched. DNA for the CDR3: TGCGCCATCGGGACAGGGGAAACAGATACGCAGTATTTT. Translated, it gives CAIGTGETDTQYF.

The chain is built from TRBV6-1 and TRBJ1-2; no firm D call. The CDR3 has 13 residues. V was cut by 3 bases and J by 0 bases, with 5 bases left in between. Germline CDR1 reads MNHNS; CDR2 reads SASEGT. The chain's CDR3 is CASSESANYGYTF. As DNA, the CDR3 is TGTGCCAGCAGTGAGAGCGCTAACTATGGCTACACCTTC.

The rearrangement links TRBV12-3 or TRBV12-4 to TRBJ1-2; 12 nucleotides match TRBD1. This CDR3 spans 13 amino acids. V shed 6 bases, J shed 8 bases, and the junction held 4 bases outside the gene matches. Here the CDR3 reads CASRPGTGGGYTF. CDR3 DNA: TGTGCCAGCAGGCCCGGGACAGGGGGCGGCTACACCTTC.

The chain is built from TRBV7-8 and TRBJ1-5; 7 bases agree with TRBD1. CDR3 length: 14 amino acids. J was trimmed by 2 bases and V by 6 bases; bases with no gene match: 4. The germline V gene has CDR1 SGHVS and CDR2 FQNEAQ. CDR3 amino acids: CASSRQGGNQPQHF. CDR3 nucleotides: TGTGCCAGCAGTCGACAGGGTGGCAATCAGCCCCAGCATTTT.

The chain recombines TRBV5-1 with TRBJ1-2, with no clear D. CDR3 length equals 14 residues. V lost 4 bases and J 4 bases, leaving 14 bases between the germline ends. Looked up from germline, CDR1 is SGHRS and CDR2 is YFSETQ. The CDR3 protein is CASSPPTAAYGYTF. CDR3 sequence (DNA): TGCGCCAGCAGCCCCCCTACGGCGGCCTATGGCTACACCTTC.

V usage is TRBV5-1 and J usage is TRBJ2-3; D might be TRBD2 (5 bases). CDR3 size: 15 residues. V lost 4 bases and J 1 base, leaving 13 bases between the germline ends. Germline-derived CDR1 and CDR2 are SGHRS and YFSETQ. The CDR3 coding sequence is TGCGCCAGCAGCCTACTGGGGAGAGGCACAGATACGCAGTATTTT. This encodes CASSLLGRGTDTQYF. Supplemented by reference TRBV5-1 and TRBJ2-3, the full variable domain reads KAGVTQTPRYLIKTRGQQVTLSCSPISGHRSVSWYQQTPGQGLQFLFEYFSETQRNKGNFPGRFSGRQFSNSRSEMNVSTLELGDSALYLCASSLLGRGTDTQYFGPGTRLTVL.

In its sample, this clone was seen once. The CDR3 DNA reads as TGTGCCAGCAGCCGGGGACAGGGAAGCAATCAGCCCCAGCATTTT. It codes for CASSRGQGSNQPQHF. V gene TRBV3-1 (or the pseudogene TRBV3-2) combines with J gene TRBJ1-5, with 9 nucleotides matching TRBD1. V dropped 4 bases and J dropped 1; count of bases not matched to a gene: 2. From germline, CDR1 is LGHDT and CDR2 YNNKEL (reference sequence). The CDR3 totals 15 residues.